There are many counts of the clone carrying this TCR beta chain. Its antigen is still unknown. Each TRB amplification used roughly 220-550 ng of genomic DNA from blood. This record comes from a study of T and B cells in COVID-19 patients. BIOMED2 TRB-A/B primer pools were used in multiplex TRB PCR. TCRdb analysed the multiplex PCR reads with MiXCR anew, one entry per CDR3 protein. This sample carries roughly 15,000 distinct CDR3 sequences, around 28% of them seen once, and the ten largest clones take approximately 3.4%. The CDR3 contains 14 residues. The V gene end was trimmed by 5 bases and the J gene end by 2 bases; junction bases not matched to a gene: 2. The germline CDR1 and CDR2 sequences are KGHSH and LQKENI. Study outcomes and limitations: CD4+, regulatory T cell, CD8+ and sorted SARS-CoV-2-responsive or tetramer+ T cells were not yet sequenced.

The TCR sequence derives from a human donor who had recovered from COVID-19. V is TRBV18 and J is TRBJ2-3; 9 bases match TRBD1. The sequenced sample was blood. The chain's CDR3 is CASSGQGITDTQYF. DNA for the CDR3: TGTGCCAGCTCAGGACAGGGGATCACAGATACGCAGTATTTT.